The source of this T cell receptor beta chain is a study of lymphopenia after photon versus proton radiotherapy. Sequencing was performed with immunoSEQ multiplex PCR; in TCRdb, only in-frame clones are kept and a portion is missing. The sample has some 30,000 clones, 85% to 95% seen once; the top ten hold under 0.8%. Trimming stripped 2 bases from V and 1 base from J, with 9 bases between. CDR1 SGHVS and CDR2 FNYEAQ come from the germline V gene. The CDR3 is 15 amino acids. The study, taken as a whole, reports: Under photons, naive T cells and diversity fell while effector/memory populations rose. Post-nadir TCR diversity decline inversely tracked overall survival among those who died.

Worth noting for this clone: Its target is not known.

Sample: peripheral blood, taken from a patient treated with photon-based radiotherapy. V usage is TRBV7-6 and J usage is TRBJ1-3; no reliable D call. The source is a woman in her forties or fifties with cholangiocarcinoma. In DNA form, the CDR3 reads TGTGCCAGCAGCTTATCAGGAGGGTCTGGAAACACCATATATTTT. This sequence encodes CASSLSGGSGNTIYF.